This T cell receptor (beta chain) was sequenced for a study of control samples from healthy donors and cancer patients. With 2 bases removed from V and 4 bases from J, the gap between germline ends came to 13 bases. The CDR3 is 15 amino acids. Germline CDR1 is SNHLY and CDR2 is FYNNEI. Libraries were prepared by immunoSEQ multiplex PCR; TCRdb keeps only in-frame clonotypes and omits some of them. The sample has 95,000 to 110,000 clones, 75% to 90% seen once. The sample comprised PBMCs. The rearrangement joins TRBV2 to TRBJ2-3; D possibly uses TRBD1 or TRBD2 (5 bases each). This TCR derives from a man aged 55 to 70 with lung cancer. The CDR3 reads CASSEFDLGADTQYF. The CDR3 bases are TGTGCCAGCAGTGAATTCGACTTGGGGGCAGATACGCAGTATTTT.